The next 19 T cell receptor beta chains were all read from a single sample in a study of T cell changes during pregnancy in multiple sclerosis. Sequenced by immunoSEQ multiplex PCR; TCRdb stores in-frame clones only, minus some. Among approximately 52,000 clones listed, approximately 88% were seen once. The specimen comprised CD4+ T cells from peripheral blood mononuclear cells, sampled in the second trimester of pregnancy. The receptors were gathered from a female donor with multiple sclerosis, enrolled in a pregnancy study.

With respect to this clone: One end of the junction varies from germline; a read error may be responsible. The V and J genes are TRBV5-4 and TRBJ2-7; TRBD2 might be the D (6 bases). Looked up from germline, CDR1 is SGHNT and CDR2 is YYREEE (reference sequence). The CDR3 is 16 residues long. CDR3 coding DNA: TGTGCCAGCAGCTTGGCGTCGACGGGAGTGGGGTACGGGCAGTACTTC. Amino acid sequence: CASSLASTGVGYGQYF.

CDR3: CASSTWTGGNQPQHF. The CDR3, as DNA: TGCGCCAGCAGCACCTGGACAGGGGGGAATCAGCCCCAGCATTTT. J is TRBJ1-5 and V is TRBV4-1; 10 bases fit TRBD1. The ends lost 5 bases at V and 4 bases at J; junction bases unmatched: 5. Germline CDR1 reads MGHRA; CDR2 reads YSYEKL. The CDR3 runs 15 residues.

The rearrangement joins TRBV2 to TRBJ1-2; TRBD1 might be the D (5 bases). The germline CDR1 and CDR2 sequences are SNHLY and FYNNEI. The CDR3 runs to 13 residues. V dropped 8 bases and J dropped 8 bases, with 18 bases sitting between them. The CDR3 nucleotides are TGTGCCAGCGGGCCCAGCGGGACTCTGGGCTACACCTTC. It encodes CASGPSGTLGYTF.

V is TRBV11-2 and J is TRBJ2-5; 8 positions agree with TRBD1. Germline V gene lookup returns CDR1 SGHAT and CDR2 FQNNGV. The ends lost 5 bases at V and 1 base at J; junction bases unmatched: 3. The CDR3 contains 14 residues. The CDR3 DNA reads TGTGCCAGCAGCCCCGGACAGGGCCAAGAGACCCAGTACTTC. Residues: CASSPGQGQETQYF.

The CDR3 DNA is TGCGCCAGCAGCTTCGGACAGGGTATGGACACTGAAGCTTTCTTT. Residues: CASSFGQGMDTEAFF. The V gene is TRBV5-1, the J gene TRBJ1-1; 8 bases agree with TRBD1. Germline assignment: CDR1 SGHRS and CDR2 YFSETQ. V was pared by 2 bases and J by 3 bases, with 6 bases of the junction left unmatched. CDR3 size: 15 residues.

This clone was counted a few times. The gene calls are TRBV5-1 and TRBJ2-2; tentative D call: TRBD1 (7 bases). From germline, CDR1 is SGHRS and CDR2 YFSETQ. The V end was cut by 6 bases, the J end by 7 bases, with 22 bases between. The CDR3 consists of 16 residues. In DNA, the CDR3 is TGCGCCAGCATTCGGGGACAGACATTCGGGGGCGGGGAGCTGTTTTTT. This sequence encodes CASIRGQTFGGGELFF.

This clone was recorded only once. The chain joins TRBV5-1 to TRBJ2-3; the D is unclear. The CDR3 has 14 amino acids. From germline, CDR1 is SGHRS and CDR2 YFSETQ. The V and J ends lost 4 bases and 4 bases respectively, with 13 bases between them. CDR3: CASSPEPQADTQYF. DNA for the CDR3: TGCGCCAGCAGCCCGGAACCGCAGGCAGATACGCAGTATTTT. Drawing the rest from reference TRBV5-1 and TRBJ2-3, the complete variable domain is KAGVTQTPRYLIKTRGQQVTLSCSPISGHRSVSWYQQTPGQGLQFLFEYFSETQRNKGNFPGRFSGRQFSNSRSEMNVSTLELGDSALYLCASSPEPQADTQYFGPGTRLTVL.

Only a few counts were recorded for this clone. V is TRBV4-2 and J is TRBJ1-2; 7 bases line up with TRBD1. V was clipped by 0 bases and J by 4 bases; unmatched bases: 8. The CDR3 totals 16 residues. Germline CDR1 reads LGHNA; CDR2 reads YNFKEQ. CDR3: CASSQETGTETYGYTF. For the CDR3, the DNA is TGTGCCAGCAGCCAAGAGACGGGGACAGAAACCTATGGCTACACCTTC.

The V and J genes are TRBV29-1 and TRBJ2-7; no definite D call. Trimming removed 3 bases at V and 2 bases at J, with 8 bases between. The CDR3 runs 12 residues. Germline assignment: CDR1 SQVTM and CDR2 ANQGSEA. The CDR3 coding sequence is TGCAGCGTTGAGGAGTCTACCTACGAGCAGTACTTC. This sequence encodes CSVEESTYEQYF.

The CDR3 bases are TGCGCCAGCACCACGGACAGGGGACTCCTTCAGAGCAATCAGCCCCAGCATTTT. Translated: CASTTDRGLLQSNQPQHF. The V gene is TRBV23-1, the J gene TRBJ1-5; 9 positions match TRBD1. TRBV23-1 is labeled an ORF, and its function is uncertain. V gave up 7 bases and J gave up 1 base; unmatched junction bases: 14. The CDR3 loop spans 18 amino acids.

The chain carries TRBV10-3 and TRBJ1-2; 9 bases match TRBD1. Germline loops: CDR1 ENHRY, CDR2 SYGVKD. The CDR3 has 14 amino acids. The J segment lost 7 bases and the V segment lost 4 bases, leaving 7 bases of the junction unmatched. The DNA of the CDR3 is TGTGCCATCAGTGGTGGACAGGGGTACGGTGGCTACACCTTC. Its translation: CAISGGQGYGGYTF.

This clone was seen a single time. The rearrangement links TRBV29-1 to TRBJ2-5; a possible D gene is TRBD2 (5 bases). The germline V and J ends were trimmed by 4 bases and 1 base, with 16 bases remaining between them. Germline CDR1 SQVTM, CDR2 ANQGSEA. The CDR3 loop spans 15 amino acids. CDR3 amino acids: CSVGRGSSTQETQYF. The CDR3 bases are TGCAGCGTTGGTCGGGGTAGCTCTACCCAAGAGACCCAGTACTTC.

V gene TRBV28 combines with J gene TRBJ2-6; TRBD2 aligns across 16 bases. The length of the CDR3 is 21 residues. CDR1 MDHEN and CDR2 SYDVKM come from the germline V gene. V dropped 6 bases and J dropped 3; count of bases not matched to a gene: 14. DNA for the CDR3: TGTGCCAGCAGAAATCCCCGGGGACTAGCGGGAGGGCCGATTGGGGCCAACGTCCTGACTTTC. Protein: CASRNPRGLAGGPIGANVLTF.

The chain recombines TRBV7-2 with TRBJ2-7; D is uncertain. The V gene lost 1 base and the J gene lost 1 base, with 14 bases spanning the gap. There are 16 residues in the CDR3. Germline values: CDR1 SGHTA, CDR2 FQGNSA. CDR3 in DNA: TGTGCCAGCAGCTTAGTGGCTGGGCCCGATTCCTACGAGCAGTACTTC. As protein: CASSLVAGPDSYEQYF.

The V call is TRBV11-3, the J call TRBJ2-7, with 9 nucleotides matching TRBD2. This CDR3 is 14 amino acids long. Germline V gene sequence: CDR1 SGHNT, CDR2 YENEEA. With 3 bases clipped from V and 5 bases from J, the junction kept 5 bases outside the gene matches. The CDR3 reads CASSFSGTSNEQYF. CDR3 sequence (DNA): TGTGCCAGCAGCTTTTCCGGGACTAGCAACGAGCAGTACTTC.

The gene calls are TRBV7-2 and TRBJ1-3; D uncertain. Trimming took 5 bases from V and 4 from J, leaving 3 bases between them. The CDR3 contains 11 residues. Germline V gives CDR1 SGHTA, CDR2 FQGNSA. CDR3 amino acids: CASSRGNTIYF. CDR3 sequence (DNA): TGTGCCAGCAGCCGGGGAAACACCATATATTTT.

This clone was counted a single time. The chain is built from TRBV19 and TRBJ1-2; TRBD1 matches 9 bases. J was trimmed by 1 base and V by 7 bases; bases with no gene match: 10. In germline, CDR1 is LNHDA, CDR2 SQIVND (reference sequence). This CDR3 region has 16 residues. CDR3 coding DNA: TGTGCCAGTAAGGACTGGGGACAGGGCCTTAACTATGGCTACACCTTC. It encodes CASKDWGQGLNYGYTF.

The rearrangement uses TRBV5-4 and TRBJ1-3; a possible D gene is TRBD1 (5 bases). The CDR3 spans 13 residues. The ends were cut back, 4 bases at V and 4 bases at J, with 9 bases in the middle. Germline V gene data show CDR1 as SGHNT and CDR2 as YYREEE (reference sequence). The CDR3: CASSAGPGNTIYF. CDR3 coding DNA: TGTGCCAGCAGCGCGGGACCCGGAAACACCATATATTTT.

The V call is TRBV6-6, the J call TRBJ1-1; no reliable D call. Trimming left V 6 bases short and J 11 bases short, with 25 bases between. CDR1 is MNHNY and CDR2 is SVGAGI in the germline V gene (reference sequence). The CDR3 is made up of 15 amino acids. Written as DNA, the CDR3 is TGTGCCAGCAGCACCTTCGACTTGCGTCGAAGCTTGGCTTTCTTT. As protein: CASSTFDLRRSLAFF.